This T cell receptor (beta chain) was captured in a study of OX40 agonist ivuxolimab in advanced cancers. About the study: Antecedent anti-PD-1, anti-PD-L1 or anti-CTLA-4 therapy was permissible, with roughly 40% having received some.

Study outcomes and limitations: With doses of 0.1 to 3.0 mg/kg, CD4+ and CD8+ blood T cells had undergone clonal expansion by week 6.

TCRdb's table, derived via immunoSEQ multiplex PCR, lists solely in-frame clones and lacks some. The data hold 30,000 to 40,000 clones, with around 90% observed a single time. About this clone itself: The antigen remains undetermined. The junction departs from germline at one end; a sequencing error may be responsible.

The CDR3 has 15 residues. Germline V lookup: CDR1 SEHNR, CDR2 FQNEAQ (reference sequence). The sample consisted of CD4+ or CD8+ T cells sorted from blood, taken in a trial of the OX40 agonist ivuxolimab. The sequence came from an adult with an advanced solid tumor such as melanoma, head and neck, liver or kidney cancer. The chain employs TRBV7-9 and TRBJ2-7; TRBD1 might be the D (6 bases). CDR3 residues: CASSSWDIPSNEQYF. In DNA form, the CDR3 reads TGTGCCAGCAGCTCATGGGACATTCCCTCCAACGAGCAGTACTTC.